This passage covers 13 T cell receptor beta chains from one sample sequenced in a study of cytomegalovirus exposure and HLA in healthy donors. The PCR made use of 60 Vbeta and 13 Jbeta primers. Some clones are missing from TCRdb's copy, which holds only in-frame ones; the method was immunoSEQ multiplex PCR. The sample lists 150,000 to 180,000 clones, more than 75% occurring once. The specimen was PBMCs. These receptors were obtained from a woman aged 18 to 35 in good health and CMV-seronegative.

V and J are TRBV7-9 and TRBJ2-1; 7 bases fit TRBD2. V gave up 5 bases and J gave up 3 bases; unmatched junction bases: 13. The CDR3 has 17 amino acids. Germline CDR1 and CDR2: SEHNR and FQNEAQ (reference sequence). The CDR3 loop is CASSHLAVGPFYNEQFF. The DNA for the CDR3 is TGTGCCAGCAGCCATCTAGCGGTGGGGCCATTCTACAATGAGCAGTTCTTC.

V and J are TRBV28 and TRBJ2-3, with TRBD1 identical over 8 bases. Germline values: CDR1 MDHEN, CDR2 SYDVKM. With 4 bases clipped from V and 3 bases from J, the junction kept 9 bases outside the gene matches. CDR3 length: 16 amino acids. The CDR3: CASSSPTGVMTDTQYF. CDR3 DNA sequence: TGTGCCAGCAGTTCCCCGACAGGGGTCATGACAGATACGCAGTATTTT.

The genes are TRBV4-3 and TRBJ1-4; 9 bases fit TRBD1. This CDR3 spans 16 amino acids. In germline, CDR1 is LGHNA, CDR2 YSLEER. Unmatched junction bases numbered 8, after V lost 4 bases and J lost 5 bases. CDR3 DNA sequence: TGCGCCAGCAGCCTCGGGGGGGACAGGGAGAATGAAAAACTGTTTTTT. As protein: CASSLGGDRENEKLFF.

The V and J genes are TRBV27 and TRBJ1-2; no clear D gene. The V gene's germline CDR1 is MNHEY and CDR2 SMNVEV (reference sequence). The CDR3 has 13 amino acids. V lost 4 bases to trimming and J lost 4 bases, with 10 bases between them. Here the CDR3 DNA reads TGTGCCAGCAGTTCGGCGGTAACCTATGGCTACACCTTC. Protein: CASSSAVTYGYTF.

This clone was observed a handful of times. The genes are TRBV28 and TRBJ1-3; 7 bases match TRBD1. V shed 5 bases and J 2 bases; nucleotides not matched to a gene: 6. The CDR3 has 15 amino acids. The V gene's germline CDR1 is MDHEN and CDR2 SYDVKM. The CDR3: CASSIFQGAGNTIYF. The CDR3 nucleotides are TGTGCCAGCAGTATCTTTCAGGGGGCTGGAAACACCATATATTTT.

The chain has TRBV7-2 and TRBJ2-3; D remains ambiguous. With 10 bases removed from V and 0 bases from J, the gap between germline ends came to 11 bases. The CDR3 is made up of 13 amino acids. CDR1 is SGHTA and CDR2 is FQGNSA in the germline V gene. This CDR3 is CATRRSSTDTQYF. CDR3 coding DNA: TGTGCCACCCGCAGATCTAGCACAGATACGCAGTATTTT.

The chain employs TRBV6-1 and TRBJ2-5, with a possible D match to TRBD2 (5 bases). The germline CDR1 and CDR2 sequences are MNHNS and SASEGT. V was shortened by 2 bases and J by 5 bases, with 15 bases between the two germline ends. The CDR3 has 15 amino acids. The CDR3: CASSERGGKWETQYF. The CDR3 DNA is TGTGCCAGCAGTGAACGGGGTGGGAAGTGGGAGACCCAGTACTTC.

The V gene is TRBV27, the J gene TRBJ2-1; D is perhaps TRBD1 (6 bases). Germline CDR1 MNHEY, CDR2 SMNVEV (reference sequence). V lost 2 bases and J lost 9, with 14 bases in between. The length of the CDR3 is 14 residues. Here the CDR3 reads CASSLRTASAEQFF. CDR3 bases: TGTGCCAGCAGTTTAAGGACAGCCTCGGCTGAGCAGTTCTTC.

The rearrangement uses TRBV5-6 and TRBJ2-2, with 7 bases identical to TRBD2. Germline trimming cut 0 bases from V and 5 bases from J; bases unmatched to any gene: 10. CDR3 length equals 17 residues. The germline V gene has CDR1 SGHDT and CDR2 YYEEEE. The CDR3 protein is CASSLAHSIGGTGELFF. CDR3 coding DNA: TGTGCCAGCAGCTTGGCCCACAGCATCGGGGGGACCGGGGAGCTGTTTTTT.

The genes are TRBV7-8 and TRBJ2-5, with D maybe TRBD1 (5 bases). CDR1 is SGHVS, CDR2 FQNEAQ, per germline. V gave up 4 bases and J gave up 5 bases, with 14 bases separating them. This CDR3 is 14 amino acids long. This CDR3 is CASSSVAGPETQYF. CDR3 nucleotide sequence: TGTGCCAGCAGCTCGGTCGCAGGGCCGGAGACCCAGTACTTC.

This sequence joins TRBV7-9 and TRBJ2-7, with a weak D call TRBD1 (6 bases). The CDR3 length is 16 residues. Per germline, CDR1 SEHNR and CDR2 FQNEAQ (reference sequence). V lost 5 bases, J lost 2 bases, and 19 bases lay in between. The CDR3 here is CASSQGMGTDTYEQYF. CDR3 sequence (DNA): TGTGCCAGCAGCCAGGGGATGGGGACGGATACCTACGAGCAGTACTTC.

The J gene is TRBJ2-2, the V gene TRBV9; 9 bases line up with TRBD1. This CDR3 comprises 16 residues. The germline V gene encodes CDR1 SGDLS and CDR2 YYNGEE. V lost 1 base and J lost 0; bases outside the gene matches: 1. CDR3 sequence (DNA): TGTGCCAGCAGCGTAACAGGGGGCACGAACACCGGGGAGCTGTTTTTT. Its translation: CASSVTGGTNTGELFF.

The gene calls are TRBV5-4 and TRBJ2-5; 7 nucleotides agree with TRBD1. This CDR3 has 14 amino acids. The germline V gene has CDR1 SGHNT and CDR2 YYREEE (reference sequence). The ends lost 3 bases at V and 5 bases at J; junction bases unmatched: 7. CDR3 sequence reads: CASSSPTRGETQYF. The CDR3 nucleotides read TGTGCCAGCAGCTCCCCCACCAGGGGGGAGACCCAGTACTTC.